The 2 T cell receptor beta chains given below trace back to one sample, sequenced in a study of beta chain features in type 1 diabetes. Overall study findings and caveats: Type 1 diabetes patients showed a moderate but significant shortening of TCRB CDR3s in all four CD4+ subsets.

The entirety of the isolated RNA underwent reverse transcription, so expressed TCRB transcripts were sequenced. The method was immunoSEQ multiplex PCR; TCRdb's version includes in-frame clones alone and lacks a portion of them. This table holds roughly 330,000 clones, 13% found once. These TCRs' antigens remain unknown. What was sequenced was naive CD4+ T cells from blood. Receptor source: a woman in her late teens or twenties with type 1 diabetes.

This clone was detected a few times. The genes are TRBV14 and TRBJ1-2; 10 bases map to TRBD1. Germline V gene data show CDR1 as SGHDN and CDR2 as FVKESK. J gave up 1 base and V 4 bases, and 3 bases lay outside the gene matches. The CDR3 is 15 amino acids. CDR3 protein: CASSPGQGRNYGYTF. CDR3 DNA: TGTGCCAGCAGCCCGGGACAGGGGCGTAACTATGGCTACACCTTC.

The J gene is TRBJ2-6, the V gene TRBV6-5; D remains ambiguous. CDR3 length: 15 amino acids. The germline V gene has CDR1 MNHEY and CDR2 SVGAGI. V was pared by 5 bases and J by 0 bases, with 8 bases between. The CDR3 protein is CASSNSLSGANVLTF. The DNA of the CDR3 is TGTGCCAGCAGTAACAGCCTCTCTGGGGCCAACGTCCTGACTTTC.